Presented here are 17 T cell receptor beta chains from one specimen sequenced in a study of OX40 agonist ivuxolimab in advanced cancers. Method: immunoSEQ multiplex PCR; TCRdb's copy keeps in-frame clones and lacks some. The table shows roughly 80,000 clones, with about 86% occurring only once. The source material was CD4+ or CD8+ T cells sorted from blood, sampled in a trial of the OX40 agonist ivuxolimab. The source is an adult with an advanced solid tumor such as melanoma, head and neck, liver or kidney cancer.

J is TRBJ2-1 and V is TRBV6-5, with TRBD2 matching 7 bases. From germline, CDR1 is MNHEY and CDR2 SVGAGI. The CDR3 covers 13 residues. V was pared by 5 bases and J by 7 bases, with 5 bases of the junction left unmatched. CDR3 in amino acids: CASSKAGPNEQFF. The CDR3 nucleotides are TGTGCCAGCAGTAAAGCGGGGCCGAATGAGCAGTTCTTC.

The J gene is TRBJ1-1, the V gene TRBV7-2, with D possibly matching TRBD1 (6 bases). The CDR3 contains 15 residues. Trimming removed 5 bases at V and 6 bases at J, with 19 bases between. The V gene's germline CDR1 is SGHTA and CDR2 FQGNSA. The CDR3 DNA reads as TGTGCCAGCAGCGTCGAGGGCAGGGGATCATCTGAAGCTTTCTTT. This translates into CASSVEGRGSSEAFF.

The chain carries TRBV7-3 and TRBJ2-3, with 9 nucleotides matching TRBD2. CDR3 length: 14 amino acids. In germline, CDR1 is SGHTA, CDR2 FQGTGA. The V gene end was trimmed by 3 bases and the J gene end by 3 bases; junction bases not matched to a gene: 1. The CDR3 DNA reads as TGTGCCAGCAGCTTCAGCGGGGGGACAGATACGCAGTATTTT. It translates to CASSFSGGTDTQYF.

This clone was counted only a few times. The gene calls are TRBV25-1 and TRBJ1-6; TRBD1 agrees at 9 bases. V shed 6 bases and J 10 bases; nucleotides not matched to a gene: 13. The CDR3 runs 16 residues. Germline V gene data show CDR1 as MGHDK and CDR2 as SYGVNS. The CDR3 spells CASRGQGVSQGSPLHF. As DNA, the CDR3 is TGTGCCAGCAGGGGACAGGGTGTTAGTCAAGGATCACCCCTCCACTTT.

This chain uses TRBV11-2 with TRBJ1-6; D not certain. V lost 5 bases and J lost 5, with 13 bases in between. The CDR3 runs 15 residues. Germline V gives CDR1 SGHAT, CDR2 FQNNGV. This CDR3 is CASSGIGVHNSPLHF. CDR3 nucleotides: TGTGCCAGCAGCGGGATCGGGGTCCATAATTCACCCCTCCACTTT.

The rearrangement joins TRBV4-1 to TRBJ1-3; D is ambiguous. This CDR3 spans 15 amino acids. CDR1 is MGHRA and CDR2 is YSYEKL in the germline V gene. V gave up 1 base and J gave up 4 bases, with 11 bases separating them. Here the CDR3 DNA reads TGCGCCAGCAGCCAAGGGGCCTCGGGGGGAAACACCATATATTTT. This sequence encodes CASSQGASGGNTIYF.

This chain joins TRBV5-1 and TRBJ1-6; 8 nucleotides match TRBD1. Germline loops: CDR1 SGHRS, CDR2 YFSETQ. This CDR3 contains 15 residues. Trimming removed 4 bases from V and 10 bases from J; junction bases left unmatched: 10. The CDR3 bases are TGCGCCAGCAGCCACCGGACAGGGAGGGAATCACCCCTCCACTTT. This codes for CASSHRTGRESPLHF.

This rearrangement joins TRBV9 to TRBJ2-2; D uncertain. The CDR3 consists of 15 residues. The germline V gene encodes CDR1 SGDLS and CDR2 YYNGEE. V was cut by 0 bases and J by 0 bases, with 6 bases left in between. The CDR3 loop is CASSVVPSNTGELFF. The CDR3 coding sequence is TGTGCCAGCAGCGTAGTTCCCTCGAACACCGGGGAGCTGTTTTTT.

The V gene is TRBV18, the J gene TRBJ1-4; D uncertain. CDR1 and CDR2 from the germline V gene are KGHSH and LQKENI. V gave up 6 bases and J gave up 0 bases, with 11 bases separating them. CDR3 size: 15 residues. The DNA for the CDR3 is TGTGCCAGCTCGTCTCAGACGGCAACTAATGAAAAACTGTTTTTT. Its translation: CASSSQTATNEKLFF.

The chain recombines TRBV28 with TRBJ1-2; TRBD1 is a possible D gene (5 bases). The CDR3 runs to 17 residues. The V gene lost 10 bases and the J gene lost 8 bases, with 32 bases spanning the gap. In germline, CDR1 is MDHEN, CDR2 SYDVKM. The DNA of the CDR3 is TGTGCCATGGCACGCGGCGGGCAGGGAGGGTTCGTTACGGGCTACACCTTC. Translation gives CAMARGGQGGFVTGYTF.

The chain is built from TRBV6-5 and TRBJ2-5, with 11 bases identical to TRBD2. The CDR3 is 15 residues long. Germline V gene sequence: CDR1 MNHEY, CDR2 SVGAGI. V trimming: 3 bases; J trimming: 4 bases; junction bases outside the gene matches: 4. CDR3 sequence (DNA): TGTGCCAGCAGTTATATTACTAGCGGGGGAGAGACCCAGTACTTC. Encoded protein: CASSYITSGGETQYF.

This clone appeared once. The chain has TRBV5-6 and TRBJ2-5; possibly TRBD1 for D (6 bases). V lost 5 bases to trimming and J lost 4 bases, with 6 bases between them. Looked up from germline, CDR1 is SGHDT and CDR2 is YYEEEE. CDR3 length equals 11 residues. The CDR3 sequence: CASRTGETQYF. The DNA of the CDR3 is TGTGCCAGCAGGACAGGAGAGACCCAGTACTTC.

This rearrangement joins TRBV7-2 to TRBJ1-2, with D perhaps TRBD1 (5 bases). The CDR3 sequence is 15 residues long. Trimming took 2 bases from V and 5 from J, leaving 15 bases between them. Germline-derived CDR1 and CDR2 are SGHTA and FQGNSA. In DNA, the CDR3 is TGTGCCAGCAGCTTAACCTCAGGGCCCTTTTATGGCTACACCTTC. It translates to CASSLTSGPFYGYTF.

The chain carries TRBV11-3 and TRBJ2-3; 9 bases match TRBD1. Trimming took 3 bases from V and 3 from J; bases not matched to a gene: 10. This CDR3 comprises 17 residues. Germline CDR1 and CDR2: SGHNT and YENEEA. The CDR3 DNA sequence: TGTGCCAGCAGCTTTCCGGGACAGGGCCCTCCGACAGATACGCAGTATTTT. It is translated as CASSFPGQGPPTDTQYF.

J is TRBJ2-6 and V is TRBV15; D remains unclear. The CDR3 spans 16 residues. Germline V gene sequence: CDR1 LNHNV, CDR2 YYDKDF (reference sequence). Trimming removed 0 bases from V and 0 bases from J, with 6 bases in between. The CDR3: CATSRELNSGANVLTF. In DNA, the CDR3 is TGTGCCACCAGCAGAGAACTTAACTCTGGGGCCAACGTCCTGACTTTC.

This clone has a handful of counts. V usage is TRBV9 and J usage is TRBJ1-1; TRBD1 might be the D (6 bases). This CDR3 spans 12 amino acids. V was pared by 4 bases and J by 10 bases, with 14 bases between. CDR1 and CDR2 (germline): SGDLS, YYNGEE. CDR3 nucleotide sequence: TGTGCCAGCAGCCGCGTCGGGGGGCTAGCTTTCTTT. Translation: CASSRVGGLAFF.

This rearrangement joins TRBV6-5 to TRBJ1-2; TRBD1 aligns across 7 bases. CDR1 MNHEY and CDR2 SVGAGI come from the germline V gene. There are 14 residues in the CDR3. V gave up 6 bases and J gave up 4 bases; unmatched junction bases: 8. This chain's CDR3 is CASRTGRRTYGYTF. The CDR3 coding sequence is TGTGCCAGCAGGACAGGGCGGCGGACCTATGGCTACACCTTC.